The rows below give T cell receptor beta chains drawn from one sample of a study of cytomegalovirus exposure and HLA in healthy donors. TCRdb keeps only in-frame clones here, not all; method: immunoSEQ multiplex PCR. Its listing shows approximately 170,000 clones. Sequencing used PBMCs. These receptors originate from a woman aged 18 to 35 in good health and CMV-seropositive. CDR3s include the opening cysteine and the closing phenylalanine or tryptophan. Fields, in order: J gene, D gene, V gene, CDR3 protein, CDR3 DNA. D genes are given only for firm matches.

j_gene: TRBJ2-1
d_gene: TRBD2
v_gene: TRBV6-1
CDR3aa: CASSPLAGLYNEQFF
CDR3nt: TGTGCCAGCAGTCCTCTAGCGGGTCTCTACAATGAGCAGTTCTTC

j_gene: TRBJ2-1
d_gene: -
v_gene: TRBV11-3
CDR3aa: CASSLLDSTYEQFF
CDR3nt: TGTGCCAGCAGCTTATTGGACTCCACCTATGAGCAGTTCTTC

j_gene: TRBJ1-5
d_gene: -
v_gene: TRBV6-6
CDR3aa: CASSYKGDGSNQPQHF
CDR3nt: TGTGCCAGCAGTTATAAGGGGGACGGGAGCAATCAGCCCCAGCATTTT

j_gene: TRBJ2-1
d_gene: TRBD2
v_gene: TRBV19
CDR3aa: CASTPTSGRSYNEQFF
CDR3nt: TGTGCCAGTACCCCTACTAGCGGGAGATCCTACAATGAGCAGTTCTTC

j_gene: TRBJ2-5
d_gene: TRBD2
v_gene: TRBV2
CDR3aa: CAWEGLPSGETQYF
CDR3nt: TGTGCCTGGGAGGGACTACCCTCGGGAGAGACCCAGTACTTC

j_gene: TRBJ1-1
d_gene: TRBD1
v_gene: TRBV7-3
CDR3aa: CAGRDRGWRTEAFF
CDR3nt: TGTGCCGGCCGGGACAGGGGGTGGCGGACTGAAGCTTTCTTT

j_gene: TRBJ2-5
d_gene: -
v_gene: TRBV19
CDR3aa: CASSELAGETQYF
CDR3nt: TGTGCCAGTAGTGAGTTAGCTGGGGAGACCCAGTACTTC

j_gene: TRBJ2-7
d_gene: -
v_gene: TRBV2
CDR3aa: CASSKQGPYEQYF
CDR3nt: TGTGCCAGCAGTAAACAGGGTCCCTACGAGCAGTACTTC

j_gene: TRBJ2-2
d_gene: TRBD2
v_gene: TRBV19
CDR3aa: CASSTWTSGRADPGELFF
CDR3nt: TGTGCCAGTAGTACTTGGACTAGCGGGAGGGCCGATCCCGGGGAGCTGTTTTTT

j_gene: TRBJ1-1
d_gene: -
v_gene: TRBV29-1
CDR3aa: CSVGGRAGGTEAFF
CDR3nt: TGCAGCGTTGGCGGCAGGGCGGGGGGCACTGAAGCTTTCTTT

j_gene: TRBJ2-5
d_gene: TRBD2
v_gene: TRBV11-3
CDR3aa: CASSPGLAGTQETQYF
CDR3nt: TGTGCCAGCAGTCCCGGACTAGCGGGGACCCAAGAGACCCAGTACTTC

j_gene: TRBJ2-2
d_gene: TRBD2
v_gene: TRBV6-1
CDR3aa: CASSGGLAGSTGELFF
CDR3nt: TGTGCCAGCAGTGGGGGACTAGCGGGGTCCACCGGGGAGCTGTTTTTT

j_gene: TRBJ2-6
d_gene: -
v_gene: TRBV7-9
CDR3aa: CASSLRSGSGANVLTF
CDR3nt: TGTGCCAGCAGCTTAAGGTCGGGGTCTGGGGCCAACGTCCTGACTTTC

j_gene: TRBJ2-7
d_gene: -
v_gene: TRBV5-6
CDR3aa: CASSLPGTGVYEQYF
CDR3nt: TGTGCCAGCAGCCTTCCCGGGACTGGAGTCTACGAGCAGTACTTC

j_gene: TRBJ2-3
d_gene: TRBD2
v_gene: TRBV4-2
CDR3aa: CASSQDQRGGTETQYF
CDR3nt: TGTGCCAGCAGCCAAGACCAACGGGGGGGCACAGAAACGCAGTATTTT

j_gene: TRBJ1-2
d_gene: -
v_gene: TRBV5-1
CDR3aa: CASNPSPGGYGYTF
CDR3nt: TGCGCCAGTAACCCGTCCCCCGGCGGCTATGGCTACACCTTC

j_gene: TRBJ1-2
d_gene: -
v_gene: TRBV19
CDR3aa: CASSKENFNYGYTF
CDR3nt: TGTGCCAGTAGTAAGGAGAATTTTAACTATGGCTACACCTTC

j_gene: TRBJ2-1
d_gene: TRBD2
v_gene: TRBV11-2
CDR3aa: CASSFSAGASYNEQFF
CDR3nt: TGTGCCAGCAGCTTCTCAGCGGGGGCGTCCTACAATGAGCAGTTCTTC

j_gene: TRBJ1-3
d_gene: -
v_gene: TRBV10-3
CDR3aa: CAILQQGVSGNTIYF
CDR3nt: TGTGCCATTCTTCAACAGGGAGTCTCTGGAAACACCATATATTTT

j_gene: TRBJ2-2
d_gene: -
v_gene: TRBV5-4
CDR3aa: CASSLKAGPTGELFF
CDR3nt: TGTGCCAGCAGCTTGAAGGCAGGGCCTACCGGGGAGCTGTTTTTT

j_gene: TRBJ2-5
d_gene: TRBD1
v_gene: TRBV6-1
CDR3aa: CASSLRGRWETQYF
CDR3nt: TGTGCCAGCAGCCTAAGGGGGCGCTGGGAGACCCAGTACTTC

j_gene: TRBJ2-7
d_gene: -
v_gene: TRBV7-8
CDR3aa: CASRPVTSFEQYF
CDR3nt: TGTGCCAGCAGACCAGTGACATCGTTCGAGCAGTACTTC

j_gene: TRBJ2-3
d_gene: -
v_gene: TRBV4-2
CDR3aa: CASKMGSTQFTDTQYF
CDR3nt: TGTGCCAGCAAGATGGGCTCCACCCAATTCACAGATACGCAGTATTTT

j_gene: TRBJ1-1
d_gene: -
v_gene: TRBV5-4
CDR3aa: CASSSRTASMNTEAFF
CDR3nt: TGTGCCAGCAGCTCTAGGACAGCTTCCATGAACACTGAAGCTTTCTTT

j_gene: TRBJ2-7
d_gene: -
v_gene: TRBV18
CDR3aa: CVSRGPEEEQYF
CDR3nt: TGTGTCTCGCGGGGCCCCGAGGAGGAGCAGTACTTC

j_gene: TRBJ1-3
d_gene: -
v_gene: TRBV7-9
CDR3aa: CASTLRTDVDSRAGNTIYF
CDR3nt: TGTGCCAGCACCTTAAGGACAGACGTCGATAGTAGGGCTGGAAACACCATATATTTT

j_gene: TRBJ2-2
d_gene: -
v_gene: TRBV18
CDR3aa: CASSPRRGYAAGELFF
CDR3nt: TGTGCCAGCTCACCTAGACGGGGTTATGCTGCCGGGGAGCTGTTTTTT

j_gene: TRBJ2-1
d_gene: TRBD2
v_gene: TRBV7-6
CDR3aa: CASSTSGPSYNEQFF
CDR3nt: TGTGCCAGCAGCACTAGCGGCCCTTCCTACAATGAGCAGTTCTTC

j_gene: TRBJ2-1
d_gene: TRBD2
v_gene: TRBV28
CDR3aa: CASSRLARYNEQFF
CDR3nt: TGTGCCAGCAGTCGACTAGCGAGGTACAATGAGCAGTTCTTC

j_gene: TRBJ1-2
d_gene: -
v_gene: TRBV6-5
CDR3aa: CASIQREGVGYGYTF
CDR3nt: TGTGCCAGCATCCAAAGGGAGGGTGTTGGCTATGGCTACACCTTC

j_gene: TRBJ1-6
d_gene: TRBD1
v_gene: TRBV7-2
CDR3aa: CASSSGQASNSPLHF
CDR3nt: TGTGCCAGCAGCTCCGGACAGGCCTCTAATTCACCCCTCCACTTT